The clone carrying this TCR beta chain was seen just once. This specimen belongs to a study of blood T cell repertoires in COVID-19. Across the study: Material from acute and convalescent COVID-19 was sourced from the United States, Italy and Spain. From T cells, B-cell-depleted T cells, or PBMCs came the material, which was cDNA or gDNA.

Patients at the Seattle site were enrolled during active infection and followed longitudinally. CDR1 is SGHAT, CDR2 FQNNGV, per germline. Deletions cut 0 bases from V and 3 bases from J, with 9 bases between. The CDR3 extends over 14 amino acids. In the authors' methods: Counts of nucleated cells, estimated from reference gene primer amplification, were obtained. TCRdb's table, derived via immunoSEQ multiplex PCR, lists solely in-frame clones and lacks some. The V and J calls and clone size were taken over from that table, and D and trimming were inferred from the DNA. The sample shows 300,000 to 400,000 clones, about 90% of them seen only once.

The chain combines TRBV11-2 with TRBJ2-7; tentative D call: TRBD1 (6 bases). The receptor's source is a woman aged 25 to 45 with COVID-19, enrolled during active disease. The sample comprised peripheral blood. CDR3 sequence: CASSLEDRFYEQYF. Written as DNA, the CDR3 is TGTGCCAGCAGCTTAGAGGACAGATTCTACGAGCAGTACTTC.